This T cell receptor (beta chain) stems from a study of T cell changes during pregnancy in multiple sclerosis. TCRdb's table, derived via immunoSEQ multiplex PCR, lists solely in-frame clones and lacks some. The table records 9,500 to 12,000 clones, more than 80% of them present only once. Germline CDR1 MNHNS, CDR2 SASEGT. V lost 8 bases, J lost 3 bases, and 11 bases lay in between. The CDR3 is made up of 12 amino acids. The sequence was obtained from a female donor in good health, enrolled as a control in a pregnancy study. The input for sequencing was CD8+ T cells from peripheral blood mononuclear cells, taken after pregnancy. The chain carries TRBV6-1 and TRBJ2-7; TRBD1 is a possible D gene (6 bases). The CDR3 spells CASGGRGYEQYF. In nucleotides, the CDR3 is TGTGCCAGCGGGGGCAGGGGCTACGAGCAGTACTTC.